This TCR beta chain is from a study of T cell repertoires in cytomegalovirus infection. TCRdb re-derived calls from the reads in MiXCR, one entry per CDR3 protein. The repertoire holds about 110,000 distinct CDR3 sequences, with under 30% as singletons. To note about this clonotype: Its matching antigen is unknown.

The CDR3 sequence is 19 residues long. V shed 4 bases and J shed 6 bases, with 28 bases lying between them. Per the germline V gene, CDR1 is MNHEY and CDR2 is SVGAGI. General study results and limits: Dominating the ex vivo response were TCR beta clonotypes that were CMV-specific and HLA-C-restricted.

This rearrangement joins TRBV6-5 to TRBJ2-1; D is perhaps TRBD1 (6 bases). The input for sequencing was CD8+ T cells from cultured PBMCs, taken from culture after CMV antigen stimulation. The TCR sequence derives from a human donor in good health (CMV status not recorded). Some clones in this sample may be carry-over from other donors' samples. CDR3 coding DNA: TGTGCCAGCAGTTCACGTATCCTTGCCGGGACAAAGTCGGGCAATGAGCAGTTCTTC. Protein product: CASSSRILAGTKSGNEQFF.